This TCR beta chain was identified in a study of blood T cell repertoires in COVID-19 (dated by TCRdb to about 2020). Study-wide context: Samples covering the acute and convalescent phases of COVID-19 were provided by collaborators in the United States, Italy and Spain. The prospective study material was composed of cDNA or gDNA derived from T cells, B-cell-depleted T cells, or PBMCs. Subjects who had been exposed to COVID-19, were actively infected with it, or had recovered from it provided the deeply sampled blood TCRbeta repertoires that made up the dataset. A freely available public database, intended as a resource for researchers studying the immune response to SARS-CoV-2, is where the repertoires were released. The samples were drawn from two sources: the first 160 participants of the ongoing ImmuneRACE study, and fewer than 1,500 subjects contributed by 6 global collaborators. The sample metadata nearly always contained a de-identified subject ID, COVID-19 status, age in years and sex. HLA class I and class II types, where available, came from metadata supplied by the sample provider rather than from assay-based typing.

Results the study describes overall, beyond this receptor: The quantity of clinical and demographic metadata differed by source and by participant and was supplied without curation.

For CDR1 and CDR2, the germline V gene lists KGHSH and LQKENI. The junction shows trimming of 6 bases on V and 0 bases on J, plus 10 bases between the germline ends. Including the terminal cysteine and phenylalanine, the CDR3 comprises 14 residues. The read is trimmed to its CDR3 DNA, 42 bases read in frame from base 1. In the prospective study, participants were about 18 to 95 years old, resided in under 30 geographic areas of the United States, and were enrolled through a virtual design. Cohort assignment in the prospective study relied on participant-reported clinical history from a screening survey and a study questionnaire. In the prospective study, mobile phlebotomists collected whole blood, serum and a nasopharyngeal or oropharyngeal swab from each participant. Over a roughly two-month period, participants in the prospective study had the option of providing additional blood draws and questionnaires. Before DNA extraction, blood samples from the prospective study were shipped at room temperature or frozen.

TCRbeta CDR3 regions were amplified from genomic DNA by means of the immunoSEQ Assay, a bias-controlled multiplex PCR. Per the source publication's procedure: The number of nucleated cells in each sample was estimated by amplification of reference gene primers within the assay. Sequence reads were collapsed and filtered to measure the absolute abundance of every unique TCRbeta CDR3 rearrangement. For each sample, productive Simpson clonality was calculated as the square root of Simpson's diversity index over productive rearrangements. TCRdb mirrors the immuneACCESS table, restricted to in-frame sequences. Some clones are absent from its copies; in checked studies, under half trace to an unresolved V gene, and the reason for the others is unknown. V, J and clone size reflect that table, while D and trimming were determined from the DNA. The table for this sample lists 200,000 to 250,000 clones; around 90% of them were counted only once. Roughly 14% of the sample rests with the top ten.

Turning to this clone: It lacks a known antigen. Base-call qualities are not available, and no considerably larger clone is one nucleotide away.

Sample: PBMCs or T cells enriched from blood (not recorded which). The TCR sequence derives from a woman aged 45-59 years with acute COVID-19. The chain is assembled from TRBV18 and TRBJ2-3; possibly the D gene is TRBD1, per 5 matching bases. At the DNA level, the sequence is TGTGCCAGCTCCCCTGACAGTAGCACAGATACGCAGTATTTT. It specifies CASSPDSSTDTQYF.